Listed below are T cell receptor beta chains from one sample, sequenced in a study of post-analysis software for immune sequencing data. TCRdb ran MiXCR on the PCR reads and lists one entry per CDR3 protein. The sample has 650,000 to 900,000 distinct CDR3 sequences, 46% seen once. The sequenced material came from blood. The origin of the receptors is a girl aged 10-17 years with multiple sclerosis. Each CDR3 is given with its conserved first and last residue. D genes are given only for firm matches. Clone size appears in some rows only: once, few, many, or a class for an expanded clone.

d_call,v_call,j_call,clone_size,cdr3_aa,cdr3_nt
TRBD2,TRBV6-6,TRBJ2-5,few,CASSLRLAGPQETQYF,TGTGCCAGCAGCCTCCGACTAGCGGGCCCTCAAGAGACCCAGTACTTC
.,TRBV25-1,TRBJ2-5,.,CASSEYTPFHEQYF,TGTGCCAGCAGTGAATATACCCCATTTCATGAGCAGTACTTC
TRBD1,TRBV10-3,TRBJ1-4,few,CAIRQGIDANEKLFF,TGTGCCATAAGACAGGGGATTGATGCTAATGAAAAACTGTTTTTT
.,TRBV20-1,TRBJ1-5,.,CSASRQTNQPQHF,TGCAGCGCCAGCCGCCAAACCAATCAGCCCCAGCATTTT
TRBD1,TRBV6-6,TRBJ1-2,.,CASSYSTATGTSGGYTF,TGTGCCAGCAGTTACTCGACCGCGACAGGGACTTCGGGTGGCTACACCTTC
.,TRBV20-1,TRBJ1-1,.,CSARGGSSEAFF,TGCAGTGCTAGAGGCGGGAGTTCTGAAGCTTTCTTT
TRBD2,TRBV6-1,TRBJ2-6,.,CATLLAGPSRGANVLTF,TGTGCCACCCTACTAGCGGGGCCGTCTCGTGGGGCCAACGTCCTGACTTTC
.,TRBV12-3/TRBV12-4,TRBJ1-1,.,CASSHPDSKNTEAFF,TGTGCCAGCAGTCATCCTGACAGCAAGAACACTGAAGCTTTCTTT
.,TRBV2,TRBJ2-2,.,CASSPRGGEAGELFF,TGTGCCAGCAGCCCCAGGGGGGGAGAGGCCGGGGAGCTGTTTTTT
.,TRBV24-1,TRBJ2-3,.,CATSDSLGATQYF,TGTGCCACCAGTGATTCCTTAGGGGCTACGCAGTATTTT
.,TRBV9,TRBJ2-1,few,CASSPDPNQYNEQFF,TGTGCCAGCAGCCCGGACCCCAACCAATACAATGAGCAGTTCTTC
.,TRBV19,TRBJ2-1,.,CASSIGDLLYNEQFF,TGTGCCAGTAGTATAGGGGATCTTCTCTACAATGAGCAGTTCTTC
TRBD1,TRBV2,TRBJ1-2,.,CASRGDSRFYGYTF,TGTGCCAGCAGGGGGGACAGTCGGTTCTATGGCTACACCTTC
TRBD1,TRBV3-1,TRBJ2-7,few,CASSPHPSQGVTDYEQYF,TGTGCCAGCAGCCCTCACCCATCCCAGGGGGTGACGGACTACGAGCAGTACTTC
.,TRBV20-1,TRBJ1-4,.,CSARDGWSNEKLFF,TGCAGTGCTAGAGATGGGTGGTCTAATGAAAAACTGTTTTTT
.,TRBV10-3,TRBJ1-4,.,CAISDRQGEEKLFF,TGTGCCATCAGTGATAGGCAGGGCGAAGAAAAACTGTTTTTT
.,TRBV9,TRBJ2-7,.,CASSVGTTPYEQYF,TGTGCCAGCAGCGTAGGGACTACCCCCTACGAGCAGTACTTC
.,TRBV4-1,TRBJ2-3,.,CASSQGIGDTQYF,TGCGCCAGCAGCCAAGGGATAGGTGATACGCAGTATTTT
.,TRBV29-1,TRBJ2-3,.,CSVPDLTSTDTQYF,TGCAGCGTCCCTGACCTTACTAGCACAGATACGCAGTATTTT
.,TRBV5-1,TRBJ2-7,.,CASSSWNNPLDAQDYEQYF,TGCGCCAGCAGCTCTTGGAACAACCCCTTGGACGCACAAGACTACGAGCAGTACTTC
.,TRBV5-1,TRBJ1-2,.,CASSGTDRAYGYTF,TGCGCCAGCAGCGGAACTGACAGAGCCTATGGCTACACCTTC
TRBD2,TRBV27,TRBJ2-1,.,CASSLRAGQYNEQFF,TGTGCCAGCAGTTTACGAGCGGGGCAGTACAATGAGCAGTTCTTC
.,TRBV20-1,TRBJ2-1,.,CSVRGRRANEQFF,TGCAGTGTTCGCGGGCGTCGCGCGAATGAGCAGTTCTTC
.,TRBV19,TRBJ1-2,.,CASSIDLSKGDPPGYTF,TGTGCCAGTAGTATAGATCTATCGAAGGGCGACCCTCCCGGCTACACCTTC
.,TRBV27,TRBJ2-4,.,CASSLNTGNIQYF,TGTGCCAGCAGTTTAAATACAGGGAACATTCAGTACTTC
.,TRBV29-1,TRBJ1-2,many,CSVSDTLGYGYTF,TGCAGCGTCTCCGACACCCTTGGCTATGGCTACACCTTC
.,TRBV7-2,TRBJ2-5,.,CASTTLAAHSLGTQYF,TGTGCCAGCACAACCTTAGCGGCCCACTCTCTGGGGACCCAGTACTTC
.,TRBV7-2,TRBJ2-2,few,CASSLQVSAGELFF,TGTGCCAGCAGCTTACAGGTTTCTGCCGGGGAGCTGTTTTTT
TRBD1,TRBV12-3/TRBV12-4,TRBJ1-2,.,CASSYGQAANYGYTF,TGTGCCAGCAGCTACGGACAGGCAGCTAACTATGGCTACACCTTC
.,TRBV5-4,TRBJ2-5,few,CASSLGASVETQYF,TGTGCCAGCAGCTTGGGAGCGTCCGTAGAGACCCAGTACTTC
TRBD2,TRBV5-1,TRBJ2-3,.,CASSPTFPFGRETDTQYF,TGCGCCAGCAGCCCCACGTTCCCCTTCGGGCGGGAGACAGATACGCAGTATTTT
.,TRBV10-3,TRBJ1-6,few,CAISEVPVGTRYGDSPLHF,TGTGCCATCAGTGAGGTCCCGGTCGGGACCCGTTATGGGGATTCACCCCTCCACTTT
TRBD2,TRBV25-1,TRBJ2-7,once,CASRESGRTYEQYF,TGTGCCAGCAGGGAAAGCGGGAGAACCTACGAGCAGTACTTC
.,TRBV5-5,TRBJ2-6,.,CASSSLGGTGANVLTF,TGTGCCAGCAGCTCCCTGGGGGGAACTGGGGCCAACGTCCTGACTTTC
TRBD2,TRBV5-5,TRBJ2-1,.,CTSSLPSGMFYNEQFF,TGTACCAGCAGCCTACCTAGCGGGATGTTCTACAATGAGCAGTTCTTC
.,TRBV25-1,TRBJ1-1,.,CASSDPRVSNTEAFF,TGTGCCAGCAGTGATCCCAGGGTTTCGAACACTGAAGCTTTCTTT
.,TRBV6-5,TRBJ1-1,.,CASSYSNPGSEAFF,TGTGCCAGCAGTTACTCGAACCCAGGGAGTGAAGCTTTCTTT
.,TRBV6-2/TRBV6-3,TRBJ2-1,few,CASSYSGGTGNEQFF,TGTGCCAGCAGTTACTCGGGCGGGACGGGCAATGAGCAGTTCTTC
.,TRBV4-1,TRBJ1-2,few,CASSQGGTLGTYGYTF,TGCGCCAGCAGCCAAGGGGGGACCCTAGGGACCTATGGCTACACCTTC
TRBD2,TRBV7-2,TRBJ2-3,.,CASSSKNSGRGADTQYF,TGTGCCAGCAGCTCTAAAAATAGCGGGAGAGGCGCAGATACGCAGTATTTT
.,TRBV2,TRBJ2-7,.,CASTGGIYEQYF,TGTGCCAGCACTGGGGGGATCTACGAGCAGTACTTC
TRBD2,TRBV5-1,TRBJ2-3,few,CASSLGTSPLLTDTQYF,TGCGCCAGCAGCTTGGGGACTAGTCCCCTCCTCACAGATACGCAGTATTTT